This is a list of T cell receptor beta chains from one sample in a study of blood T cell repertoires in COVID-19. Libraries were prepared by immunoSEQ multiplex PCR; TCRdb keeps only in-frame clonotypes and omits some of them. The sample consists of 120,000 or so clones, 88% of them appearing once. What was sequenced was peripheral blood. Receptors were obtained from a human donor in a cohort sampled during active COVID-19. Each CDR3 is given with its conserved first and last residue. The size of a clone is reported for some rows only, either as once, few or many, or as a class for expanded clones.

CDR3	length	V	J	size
CASGGDRANVLTF	13	TRBV5-4	TRBJ2-6	once
CASSSGGRPRGEQYF	15	TRBV11-2	TRBJ2-7	.
CASSLGLAYNEQFF	14	TRBV7-2	TRBJ2-1	.
CASSYSTRGYEQYF	14	TRBV6-5	TRBJ2-7	.
CASSLFSEETQYF	13	TRBV7-2	TRBJ2-5	.
CASSLGQGADYEQYF	15	TRBV5-4	TRBJ2-7	.
CASSYYPGLSYEQYF	15	TRBV3-1/TRBV3-2	TRBJ2-7	once
CASSLLTSGRSGADTQYF	18	TRBV28	TRBJ2-3	.
CASSPGQGVDEQYF	14	TRBV4-1	TRBJ2-7	.
CASRGTGWYNEQFF	14	TRBV6-5	TRBJ2-1	.
CASTGGSSYNEQFF	14	TRBV4-1	TRBJ2-1	.
CASSLVDRGNTIYF	14	TRBV5-5	TRBJ1-3	once
CASSAGGTGGINEQFF	16	TRBV5-1	TRBJ2-1	.
CAISQTDMNTEAFF	14	TRBV10-3	TRBJ1-1	.
CASSLEGGVYGYTF	14	TRBV5-1	TRBJ1-2	.
CASLPDRSSPLHF	13	TRBV6-5	TRBJ1-6	.
CASSLAPAGWPYEQYF	16	TRBV5-6	TRBJ2-7	.
CASARDRAGQPQHF	14	TRBV2	TRBJ1-5	.
CASSPAGQGQGTEAFF	16	TRBV5-1	TRBJ1-1	.
CASSRAGVRYEQYF	14	TRBV5-4	TRBJ2-7	.
CSVAGATEAFF	11	TRBV29-1	TRBJ1-1	.
CASSQGQYQETQYF	14	TRBV3-1/TRBV3-2	TRBJ2-5	.
CASSQTGIGQETQYF	15	TRBV3-1/TRBV3-2	TRBJ2-5	.
CASRLGPPRGAGEAFF	16	TRBV28	TRBJ1-1	.
CASSESRGGRGADTQYF	17	TRBV10-1	TRBJ2-3	once
CASSPQGAQETQYF	14	TRBV5-1	TRBJ2-5	.
CAIGPCDWGGWPNNEQFF	18	TRBV10-1	TRBJ2-1	.